A selection of T cell receptor beta chains follows, all from one sample in a study of blood T cell repertoires in COVID-19. Here immunoSEQ multiplex PCR was the method, and the copy in TCRdb shows in-frame clones only, minus some. The sample has about 160,000 clones; approximately 85% are singletons. Input material: peripheral blood. These receptors were taken from a man in his sixties with active or convalescent COVID-19. Both conserved end residues are part of each CDR3. The order of the fields is D gene, clone size, J gene, V gene, CDR3 DNA, CDR3 protein. D genes are given only for firm matches. The size field is filled for only some rows; it gives once, few, many or a size class.

>TRBD2|NA|TRBJ2-7|TRBV14
TGTGCCAGCAGCCAAATCTGGGAACTAGCGGAGTCGTACGAGCAGTACTTC
CASSQIWELAESYEQYF
>TRBD1|NA|TRBJ2-7|TRBV7-7
TGTGCCAGCAGCGAGGGACAGGGGGTGGGCGAGCAGTACTTC
CASSEGQGVGEQYF
>TRBD2|NA|TRBJ2-1|TRBV6-2/TRBV6-3
TGTGCCAGCAGTTACTCGAGAAGCGGGGGGTACAATGAGCAGTTCTTC
CASSYSRSGGYNEQFF
>NA|NA|TRBJ1-6|TRBV27
TGTGCCAGCAGTCATCAGGGAACATCACCCCTCCACTTT
CASSHQGTSPLHF
>NA|NA|TRBJ2-7|TRBV6-2/TRBV6-3
TGTGCCAGCAGTTACGTCGCGGTTGGGGAGCAGTACTTC
CASSYVAVGEQYF
>TRBD1|NA|TRBJ1-2|TRBV29-1
TGCAGCGTTTCCGGGACAGTGTATGGCTACACCTTC
CSVSGTVYGYTF
>NA|NA|TRBJ1-1|TRBV18
TGTGCCAGCTCACCATCTTCTTTAGAGGTTAACACTGAAGCTTTCTTT
CASSPSSLEVNTEAFF
>NA|NA|TRBJ2-1|TRBV5-1
TGCGCCAGCAGCTCCCTAGGGGGAACCTACAATGAGCAGTTCTTC
CASSSLGGTYNEQFF
>NA|NA|TRBJ1-3|TRBV6-5
TGTGCCAGCTCCCCGAGATCTGGAAACACCATATATTTT
CASSPRSGNTIYF
>TRBD1|NA|TRBJ1-5|TRBV2
TGTGCCAGCAGTGAAGGGGGGACAGGCAATCAGCCCCAGCATTTT
CASSEGGTGNQPQHF
>NA|NA|TRBJ1-2|TRBV6-7
TGTGCCAGCAGTTCCAGGGGAGGGAACTATGGCTACACCTTC
CASSSRGGNYGYTF
>NA|once|TRBJ1-6|TRBV12-3/TRBV12-4
TGTGCCAGCAGTTTTAGTCCCAATTCACCCCTCCACTTT
CASSFSPNSPLHF
>NA|NA|TRBJ1-4|TRBV7-2
TGTGCCAGTACATTGGGCGTATCTGAAAAACTGTTTTTT
CASTLGVSEKLFF
>NA|few|TRBJ1-1|TRBV11-1
TGTGCCAGCAACTTACGGGGGAACACTGAAGCTTTCTTT
CASNLRGNTEAFF
>TRBD2|NA|TRBJ2-3|TRBV25-1
TGTGCGACTAGCGGGGACACAGATACGCAGTATTTT
CATSGDTDTQYF
>TRBD1|NA|TRBJ2-1|TRBV18
TGTGCCAGCTCGCCGGGACAGCAAGGGCATGAGCAGTTCTTC
CASSPGQQGHEQFF
>NA|NA|TRBJ2-7|TRBV21-1
TGTGCCAGCAGCAAAGTCGGGGAGCGGGTGAGCTCCTACGAGCAGTACTTC
CASSKVGERVSSYEQYF
>NA|NA|TRBJ1-1|TRBV30
TGTGCCTGGAGACCAGGGGATACTGAAGCTTTCTTT
CAWRPGDTEAFF
>NA|NA|TRBJ2-5|TRBV28
TGTGCCAGCAGCCCTGGGCGGGCGCAAGAGACCCAGTACTTC
CASSPGRAQETQYF
>NA|NA|TRBJ2-2|TRBV6-6
TGTGCCAGCAGCCAGCGGCCGGCCGGGGAGCTGTTTTTT
CASSQRPAGELFF
>NA|few|TRBJ2-1|TRBV11-2
TGTGCCAGCAGCTTAGTTTCACGGACTAACAATGAGCAGTTCTTC
CASSLVSRTNNEQFF
>NA|once|TRBJ1-4|TRBV4-1
TGCGCCAGCAGCCAAACAAATGAAAAACTGTTTTTT
CASSQTNEKLFF
>NA|NA|TRBJ1-1|TRBV9
TGTGCCAGCAGCACGGCGGGGGCGCGGAACACTGAAGCTTTCTTT
CASSTAGARNTEAFF
>NA|NA|TRBJ2-7|TRBV13
TGTGCCAGCAGCTTAGCGGGTAGGGGAAACGAGCAGTACTTC
CASSLAGRGNEQYF
>NA|NA|TRBJ1-3|TRBV5-4
TGTGCCAGCAGCTTGACAGGAGGGGACACCATATATTTT
CASSLTGGDTIYF
>TRBD1|once|TRBJ2-7|TRBV11-2
TGTGCCAGCAGCGCCCTTAGCGCTGGGACAGGGTTAAACGAGCAGTACTTC
CASSALSAGTGLNEQYF
>NA|NA|TRBJ2-2|TRBV5-1
TGCGCCAGCAGCTTAGGGAGAGGGGAGCTGTTTTTT
CASSLGRGELFF
>NA|few|TRBJ1-3|TRBV6-1
TGTGCCAGCAGTGAAGCGCCAGGGCCATCTGGAAACACCATATATTTT
CASSEAPGPSGNTIYF
>TRBD1|NA|TRBJ2-1|TRBV28
TGTGCCAGCAGTTTCCCTCGGGACAGGGAGCAGTTCTTC
CASSFPRDREQFF
>NA|once|TRBJ1-3|TRBV11-2
TGTGCCAGCAGCTATAGGGGCAGCCTCCTCTCTGGAAACACCATATATTTT
CASSYRGSLLSGNTIYF
>NA|NA|TRBJ1-1|TRBV18
TGTGCCAGCTCACCTGGTGGGGCGGCTTTCTTT
CASSPGGAAFF
>TRBD2|NA|TRBJ2-4|TRBV6-5
TGTGCCAGCCGACTGGGACTAGCGGGAGGAAACATTCAGTACTTC
CASRLGLAGGNIQYF
>TRBD2|NA|TRBJ2-1|TRBV11-2
TGTGCCAGCCAAACCGGGACTAGCTCCTACAATGAGCAGTTCTTC
CASQTGTSSYNEQFF
>TRBD1|NA|TRBJ1-5|TRBV19
TGTGCCAGCGCCGGGGGACAGGTGAATCAGCCCCAGCATTTT
CASAGGQVNQPQHF
>NA|NA|TRBJ1-4|TRBV18
TGTGCCAGCTCACCCACAGGGAAGGGTGAAAAACTGTTTTTT
CASSPTGKGEKLFF
>TRBD1|NA|TRBJ1-1|TRBV20-1
TGCAGTGCTAGTGACGGGACAGGGAACACTGAAGCTTTCTTT
CSASDGTGNTEAFF
>TRBD2|NA|TRBJ2-5|TRBV4-1
TGCGCCAGCAGCCTTGGTAGCGGGAGCGGACAAGAGACCCAGTACTTC
CASSLGSGSGQETQYF
>NA|NA|TRBJ2-3|TRBV5-6
TGTGCCAGCAGCCAGGGGCTTAGCACAGATACGCAGTATTTT
CASSQGLSTDTQYF
>TRBD1|NA|TRBJ2-3|TRBV23-1
TGCGCCAGCAGTCACAGGACAGGGGGAGGGGATACGCAGTATTTT
CASSHRTGGGDTQYF
>NA|once|TRBJ1-6|TRBV2
TGTGCCAGCAGCGACAGGCGTTCGTATAATTCACCCCTCCACTTT
CASSDRRSYNSPLHF
>TRBD1|NA|TRBJ1-6|TRBV2
TGTGCCAGCAATCCGACAGGGCTGGGGAATTCACCCCTCCACTTT
CASNPTGLGNSPLHF
>TRBD1|NA|TRBJ2-1|TRBV5-1
TGCGCCAGCAGCTTGGGATTGGGACAGGGCTCCTACAATGAGCAGTTCTTC
CASSLGLGQGSYNEQFF
>NA|NA|TRBJ1-5|TRBV3-1/TRBV3-2
TGTGCCAGCAGTGACACCGGGGGTAACAATCAGCCCCAGCATTTT
CASSDTGGNNQPQHF